The 19 T cell receptor beta chains below were found in one sample sequenced in a study of blood T cell repertoires in COVID-19. TCRdb's table, derived via immunoSEQ multiplex PCR, lists solely in-frame clones and lacks some. The table shows 150,000 to 200,000 clones, with 70% to 85% occurring only once. Sample: peripheral blood. Receptors were obtained from an elderly woman with acute or convalescent COVID-19.

The J gene is TRBJ2-7, the V gene TRBV10-3, with 11 bases lining up with TRBD2. Germline trimming cut 2 bases from V and 7 bases from J; bases unmatched to any gene: 1. This CDR3 comprises 13 residues. CDR1 is ENHRY and CDR2 is SYGVKD in the germline V gene. The CDR3: CAISEVAGGEQYF. In nucleotides, the CDR3 is TGTGCCATCAGTGAGGTAGCGGGAGGGGAGCAGTACTTC.

This clone has only a few counts. The chain carries TRBV6-5 and TRBJ2-7, with a possible D match to TRBD2 (6 bases). V was shortened by 6 bases and J by 6 bases, with 15 bases between the two germline ends. Germline V gene lookup returns CDR1 MNHEY and CDR2 SVGAGI. The CDR3 has 13 residues. The DNA of the CDR3 is TGTGCCAGCAGGTGGACTACGGGAGCCGAGCAGTACTTC. Its protein product is CASRWTTGAEQYF.

The chain is built from TRBV10-2 and TRBJ2-6; tentative D call: TRBD1 (6 bases). The CDR3 extends over 17 amino acids. Germline V gene data show CDR1 as WSHSY and CDR2 as SAAADI. V shed 2 bases and J shed 1 base, with 12 bases lying between them. The CDR3 DNA reads as TGCGCCAGCAGTGAGGGGGGACACCGATCTGGGGCCAACGTCCTGACTTTC. It yields the protein CASSEGGHRSGANVLTF.

The V gene is TRBV10-2, the J gene TRBJ1-5; D unresolved. The CDR3 is 14 amino acids. Looked up from germline, CDR1 is WSHSY and CDR2 is SAAADI. V gave up 0 bases and J gave up 9 bases, with 12 bases separating them. CDR3 region: CASSESGGSAPQHF. CDR3 coding DNA: TGCGCCAGCAGTGAGTCGGGAGGCTCGGCGCCCCAGCATTTT.

In this sample, this clone turned up once. The rearrangement uses TRBV21-1 and TRBJ2-1; whether TRBD1, the table's D call, matches the DNA was not checked. TRBV21-1 counts as a pseudogene. CDR3 length: 18 amino acids. The CDR3 is CASSYPPDRAENYNEQFF. The CDR3 bases are TGTGCCAGCAGCTACCCCCCGGACAGGGCCGAAAACTACAATGAGCAGTTCTTC.

The rearrangement joins TRBV5-1 to TRBJ1-1; the match to TRBD1 covers 8 bases. Germline-derived CDR1 and CDR2 are SGHRS and YFSETQ. The CDR3 has 16 residues. The junction had 4 bases not matched to a gene; V was cut back by 0 bases and J by 0 bases. In nucleotides, the CDR3 is TGCGCCAGCAGCTTGGTGCCAGGGGGCTTGAACACTGAAGCTTTCTTT. Protein: CASSLVPGGLNTEAFF.

The chain has TRBV6-6 and TRBJ2-5, with D perhaps matching TRBD2 (6 bases). The CDR3 totals 11 residues. Trimming took off 6 bases at V and 4 bases at J, with 6 bases between the two ends. Germline CDR1 reads MNHNY; CDR2 reads SVGAGI (reference sequence). The DNA for the CDR3 is TGTGCCAGCAGGCGGGGAGAGACCCAGTACTTC. Translated: CASRRGETQYF.

The table lists this clone with a count of one. V and J are TRBV18 and TRBJ2-1; 14 positions agree with TRBD2. The CDR3 has 19 residues. CDR1 is KGHSH and CDR2 is LQKENI in the germline V gene. V dropped 6 bases and J dropped 9; count of bases not matched to a gene: 19. The CDR3 reads CASSTPGTSGRASQAEQFF. The DNA of the CDR3 is TGTGCCAGCTCTACCCCCGGGACTAGCGGGAGAGCGTCGCAGGCTGAGCAGTTCTTC.

This clone occurred a few times. The chain links TRBV12-5 to TRBJ1-5; the match to TRBD1 covers 8 bases. CDR1 and CDR2 (germline): LGHNT, FRNRAP. The CDR3 consists of 16 residues. J lost 3 bases, V lost 0 bases, and 4 bases had no gene match. The CDR3 protein is CASGLVLGQVNQPQHF. The DNA of the CDR3 is TGTGCTAGTGGTTTGGTACTGGGACAGGTCAATCAGCCCCAGCATTTT.

The chain has TRBV6-6 and TRBJ2-5; D remains unclear. Trimming pared 2 bases from V and 5 bases from J, leaving 15 bases between. Per the germline V gene, CDR1 is MNHNY and CDR2 is SVGAGI (reference sequence). This CDR3 has 15 amino acids. The CDR3 loop reads CASSYTAPPGETQYF. The CDR3 DNA follows: TGTGCCAGCAGTTACACGGCCCCTCCCGGGGAGACCCAGTACTTC.

This clone has just one count. The chain joins TRBV27 to TRBJ2-3; tentatively, D is TRBD2 (6 bases). This CDR3 has 13 amino acids. Germline CDR1 MNHEY, CDR2 SMNVEV (reference sequence). The V gene lost 8 bases and the J gene lost 2 bases, with 11 bases spanning the gap. CDR3 DNA sequence: TGTGCCAGCTCCGCGGGGTACACAGATACGCAGTATTTT. Translating gives CASSAGYTDTQYF.

The chain links TRBV9 to TRBJ2-1, with 11 positions matching TRBD2. The CDR3 runs 19 residues. CDR1 and CDR2 (germline): SGDLS, YYNGEE. Unmatched junction bases numbered 12, after V lost 3 bases and J lost 1 base. CDR3 DNA sequence: TGTGCCAGCAGCGCCCGTGGTAGCGGGAGGGCCTTGTCCTACAATGAGCAGTTCTTC. Its protein is CASSARGSGRALSYNEQFF.

A single count supports this clone. The V gene is TRBV27, the J gene TRBJ1-2, with unresolved D. V lost 3 bases and J 0 bases, leaving 5 bases between the germline ends. Germline V gives CDR1 MNHEY, CDR2 SMNVEV (reference sequence). The CDR3 length is 13 residues. The CDR3 DNA is TGTGCCAGCAGTTTTCGGGCTAACTATGGCTACACCTTC. It translates to CASSFRANYGYTF.

The chain links TRBV7-9 to TRBJ2-5; 10 bases line up with TRBD1. Germline V gives CDR1 SEHNR, CDR2 FQNEAQ (reference sequence). With V trimmed by 5 bases and J by 2 bases, 14 bases remained unmatched. CDR3 length: 18 residues. The CDR3: CASSDTGQGLSGQETQYF. CDR3 sequence (DNA): TGTGCCAGCAGCGACACGGGACAGGGGCTTTCTGGACAAGAGACCCAGTACTTC.

The V and J genes are TRBV10-2 and TRBJ2-2, with 10 bases fitting TRBD2. J lost 6 bases, V lost 4 bases, and 14 bases had no gene match. The CDR3 is 18 residues long. The germline V gene has CDR1 WSHSY and CDR2 SAAADI. CDR3 in amino acids: CASSVASGSPRKAGELFF. DNA for the CDR3: TGCGCCAGCAGTGTGGCTAGCGGGAGCCCGCGAAAGGCCGGGGAGCTGTTTTTT.

The chain is built from TRBV19 and TRBJ1-4; tentatively, D is TRBD1 (6 bases). Germline V gene lookup returns CDR1 LNHDA and CDR2 SQIVND (reference sequence). CDR3 length: 13 amino acids. V dropped 8 bases and J dropped 5 bases, with 12 bases sitting between them. CDR3 amino acids: CASPDRDNEKLFF. CDR3 nucleotide sequence: TGTGCCAGTCCGGACAGAGACAATGAAAAACTGTTTTTT.

In this sample, this clone turned up once. The chain is built from TRBV12-3 or TRBV12-4 and TRBJ1-1; maybe TRBD1 (5 bases). CDR3 length equals 11 residues. Trimming took 4 bases from V and 11 from J, leaving 11 bases between them. The CDR3 DNA reads TGTGCCAGCAGTTCAGGGTCGAGGGCTTTCTTT. Its translation: CASSSGSRAFF.

The sample holds a few counts of this clone. The chain uses TRBV10-3 and TRBJ2-7; D not certain. Trimming removed 4 bases from V and 6 bases from J, with 7 bases in between. Germline V lookup: CDR1 ENHRY, CDR2 SYGVKD. The CDR3 spans 11 residues. CDR3 DNA: TGTGCCATCAGTGGGGCAGTCGAGCAGTACTTC. Translated: CAISGAVEQYF.

This clone came up a few times. The V call is TRBV5-4, the J call TRBJ2-5; possibly TRBD2 for D (5 bases). The CDR3 covers 14 residues. V was cut by 4 bases and J by 2 bases, with 12 bases left in between. Germline CDR1 reads SGHNT; CDR2 reads YYREEE (reference sequence). The CDR3 sequence: CASSEGGSQETQYF. The CDR3 region has the DNA TGTGCCAGCAGCGAGGGTGGGAGTCAAGAGACCCAGTACTTC.